This T cell receptor beta chain was sequenced during a study of cytomegalovirus exposure and HLA in healthy donors. CDR3 length equals 15 residues. J was trimmed by 2 bases and V by 8 bases; bases with no gene match: 14. In germline, CDR1 is SQVTM, CDR2 ANQGSEA. Study findings and constraints: The productive fraction for most TCR beta V segments was about 87% or about 30% in an earlier analysis.

As regards this clone: Its cognate antigen is unknown.

With 60 Vbeta and 13 Jbeta primers, the PCR was carried out. Profiled with immunoSEQ multiplex PCR; TCRdb holds only in-frame clones, not every one. This table has around 130,000 clones, roughly four fifths appearing once. The origin of this receptor is a woman between 50 and 59 years old in good health and CMV-seronegative. The specimen was PBMCs. This chain uses TRBV29-1 with TRBJ1-1, with TRBD1 identical over 7 bases. CDR3 sequence reads: CSILRWTGENTEAFF. DNA for the CDR3: TGCAGCATCCTAAGGTGGACAGGCGAAAACACTGAAGCTTTCTTT.